This TCR beta chain was captured in a study of blood T cell repertoires in COVID-19. Germline V lookup: CDR1 SGHRS, CDR2 YFSETQ. V shed 0 bases, J shed 4 bases, and the junction held 7 bases outside the gene matches. This CDR3 region has 16 residues. In the original processing: Researchers report that nucleated cell counts were estimated from reference gene primer amplification. Profiled with immunoSEQ multiplex PCR; TCRdb holds only in-frame clones, not every one. V and J calls and clone size follow that table, whereas D and trimming were derived from the DNA. The sample gives approximately 440,000 clones, approximately 86% of which show up once; about 0.65% is in the top ten.

The sequence came from a woman between 18 and 29 years old who had recovered from COVID-19. Specimen: PBMCs or T cells enriched from blood (not recorded which). The rearrangement uses TRBV5-1 and TRBJ2-5; TRBD1 agrees at 9 bases. The CDR3 reads CASSLAGDREGETQYF. CDR3 sequence (DNA): TGCGCCAGCAGCTTGGCAGGGGACAGGGAGGGAGAGACCCAGTACTTC.